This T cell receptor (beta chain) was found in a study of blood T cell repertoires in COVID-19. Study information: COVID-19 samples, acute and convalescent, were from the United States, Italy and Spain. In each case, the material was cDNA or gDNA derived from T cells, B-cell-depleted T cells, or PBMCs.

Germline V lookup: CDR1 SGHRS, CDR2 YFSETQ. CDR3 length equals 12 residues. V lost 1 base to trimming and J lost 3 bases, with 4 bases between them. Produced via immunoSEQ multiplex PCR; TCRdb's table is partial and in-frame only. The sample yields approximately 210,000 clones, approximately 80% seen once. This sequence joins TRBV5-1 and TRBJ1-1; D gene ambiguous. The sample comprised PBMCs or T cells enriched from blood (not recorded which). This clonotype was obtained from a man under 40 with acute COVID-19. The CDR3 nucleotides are TGCGCCAGCAGCTTGTCGGACACTGAAGCTTTCTTT. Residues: CASSLSDTEAFF.